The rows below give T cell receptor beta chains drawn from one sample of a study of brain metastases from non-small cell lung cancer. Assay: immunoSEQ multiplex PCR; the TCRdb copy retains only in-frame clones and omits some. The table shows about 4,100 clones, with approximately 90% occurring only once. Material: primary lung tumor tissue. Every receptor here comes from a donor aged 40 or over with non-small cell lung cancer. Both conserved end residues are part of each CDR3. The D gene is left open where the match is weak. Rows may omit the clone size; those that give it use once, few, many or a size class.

CASSYRNGNQPQHF TGTGCCAGCAGTTACAGGAACGGCAATCAACCCCAGCATTTT TRBV6-5 . . TRBJ1-5
CASSEYRGGTGELFF TGTGCCAGCAGTGAATACCGGGGAGGGACCGGGGAGCTGTTTTTT TRBV6-1 once TRBD2 TRBJ2-2
CASKGRLPTDTQYF TGTGCCAGCAAGGGGAGACTGCCCACAGATACGCAGTATTTT TRBV9 . . TRBJ2-3
CASSPNPGETEAFF TGTGCCAGCTCACCGAACCCGGGAGAGACTGAAGCTTTCTTT TRBV18 . . TRBJ1-1
CASSPRGTVWGDEQFF TGTGCCAGCAGCCCCAGGGGGACAGTCTGGGGGGATGAGCAGTTCTTC TRBV9 . . TRBJ2-1
CASSQIGGAKNEQFF TGTGCCAGCAGCCAAATAGGGGGGGCCAAAAATGAGCAGTTCTTC TRBV7-3 . . TRBJ2-1
CASSPTYGDTEAFF TGTGCCAGCAGCCCGACTTATGGGGATACTGAAGCTTTCTTT TRBV27 . . TRBJ1-1
CASRRQGFYEQYF TGTGCCAGTAGGAGACAGGGGTTCTACGAGCAGTACTTC TRBV19 . TRBD1 TRBJ2-7
CASSTGTVYSNQPQHF TGTGCCAGTAGTACCGGGACAGTCTATAGCAATCAGCCCCAGCATTTT TRBV19 . TRBD1 TRBJ1-5
CASSLEGGAGGNYGYTF TGTGCCAGCAGCTTAGAGGGAGGGGCAGGGGGCAACTATGGCTACACCTTC TRBV7-2 . TRBD1 TRBJ1-2
CASSELAGGRTGELFF TGTGCCAGCAGTGAACTAGCGGGGGGCAGAACCGGGGAGCTGTTTTTT TRBV6-1 few TRBD2 TRBJ2-2
CAISESGVGTYEQYF TGTGCCATCAGTGAGTCGGGAGTAGGGACCTACGAGCAGTACTTC TRBV10-3 few . TRBJ2-7
CASSFLQGAYQETQYF TGCGCCAGCAGCTTTTTACAGGGGGCCTATCAAGAGACCCAGTACTTC TRBV5-1 . TRBD1 TRBJ2-5
CASSETPVRNEQFF TGCGCCAGCAGCGAGACTCCGGTGAGGAATGAGCAGTTCTTC TRBV5-1 . . TRBJ2-1
CASSSLGGRRETQYF TGTGCCAGCAGTTCGCTGGGGGGGCGCAGGGAGACCCAATACTTC TRBV27 . . TRBJ2-5
CASSRDTSYEQYF TGCGCCAGCAGCCGGGACACTTCCTACGAGCAGTACTTC TRBV5-1 . . TRBJ2-7
CASRGIDLREQYF TGTGCTTCACGGGGCATAGATCTACGGGAGCAGTACTTC TRBV7-2 . . TRBJ2-7
CASSITGTGRVGIQYF TGTGCCAGCAGCATTACCGGGACAGGGAGGGTGGGGATTCAGTACTTC TRBV6-2/TRBV6-3 . TRBD1 TRBJ2-4
CASRRTSGESNQPQHF TGTGCCAGCAGACGTACCTCGGGGGAAAGCAATCAGCCCCAGCATTTT TRBV5-5 . . TRBJ1-5
CASSLPPDNKQFF TGTGCCAGCAGCTTACCTCCCGACAATAAGCAGTTCTTC TRBV7-3 . . TRBJ2-1
CASSQRTGVVFF TGTGCCAGCAGCCAGAGGACAGGGGTGGTGTTTTTT TRBV3-1/TRBV3-2 . TRBD1 TRBJ1-4
CASSPETGRLNYGYTF TGTGCCAGCAGCCCCGAGACAGGACGACTTAACTATGGCTACACCTTC TRBV7-9 . . TRBJ1-2
CASSFNPKEAEQYF TGTGCCAGCAGCTTTAATCCTAAGGAAGCCGAGCAGTACTTC TRBV11-1 . . TRBJ2-7
CASSFEAGGLYEQYF TGTGCCAGCAGCTTTGAGGCAGGGGGTCTCTACGAGCAGTACTTC TRBV11-1 . TRBD1 TRBJ2-7
CATSSGTVDTGELFF TGTGCCACCAGCAGCGGGACGGTGGACACCGGGGAGCTGTTTTTT TRBV15 . . TRBJ2-2
CASNTDRGRNWGTEAFF TGTGCCAGCAATACGGACAGGGGAAGGAATTGGGGCACTGAAGCTTTCTTT TRBV11-2 . TRBD1 TRBJ1-1
CASSDPGTGGDYGYTF TGTGCCAGCAGCGACCCCGGGACAGGGGGCGACTATGGCTACACCTTC TRBV9 . TRBD1 TRBJ1-2
CASSVEPWGSGNSPLHF TGTGCCAGCAGCGTCGAGCCCTGGGGCAGCGGAAATTCACCCCTCCACTTT TRBV9 . . TRBJ1-6
CASSPLAVTNEKLFF TGTGCCAGCAGTCCCTTGGCAGTAACTAATGAAAAACTGTTTTTT TRBV27 . . TRBJ1-4
CASSATESSYNEQFF TGTGCCAGCAGCGCCACCGAGAGCTCCTACAATGAGCAGTTCTTC TRBV9 . . TRBJ2-1
CAWSSQENQPQHF TGTGCCTGGAGTTCACAGGAAAATCAGCCCCAGCATTTT TRBV30 . . TRBJ1-5
CAWKGVGNTIYF TGTGCCTGGAAAGGAGTGGGAAACACCATATATTTT TRBV30 . . TRBJ1-3
CASSVASTNTGELFF TGTGCCAGCAGCGTAGCTAGCACGAACACCGGGGAGCTGTTTTTT TRBV9 . . TRBJ2-2
CASSSPRTGRGEQYF TGTGCCAGCAGCTCTCCACGGACAGGGCGGGGCGAGCAGTACTTC TRBV5-6 . TRBD1 TRBJ2-7
CASSHLNILINEQFF TGTGCCAGCAGCCACCTTAATATTCTAATCAATGAGCAGTTCTTC TRBV14 once . TRBJ2-1
CASNLNAGENIQYF TGTGCCAGCAACTTAAATGCGGGAGAAAACATTCAGTACTTC TRBV7-3 . TRBD2 TRBJ2-4
CASSERQLNTEAFF TGTGCCAGCAGTGAAAGGCAGCTGAACACTGAAGCTTTCTTT TRBV2 . . TRBJ1-1
CASNPSGTTEDGYTF TGTGCCAGCAACCCATCCGGGACCACGGAGGATGGCTACACCTTC TRBV9 . . TRBJ1-2
CASSLPGWTYSNQPQHF TGTGCCAGCAGTTTACCGGGGTGGACATATAGCAATCAGCCCCAGCATTTT TRBV28 . . TRBJ1-5
CAISEAGGDQPQHF TGTGCCATCAGTGAGGCAGGCGGCGATCAGCCCCAGCATTTT TRBV10-3 . . TRBJ1-5